This TCR beta chain was sequenced in a study of T cells in Graves' hyperthyroidism and ophthalmopathy. Amplified TCR beta CDR3 regions derived from RNA transcripts. In the first-round RT-PCR of the TCR CDR3, the HTBI primer set was used. TCRdb re-called the multiplex PCR reads with MiXCR, one entry per CDR3 protein. The table has approximately 370,000 distinct CDR3 sequences, approximately 18% seen once. CDR1 SNHLY and CDR2 FYNNEI come from the germline V gene. Trimming took 7 bases from V and 5 from J; bases not matched to a gene: 12. This CDR3 is built from 15 residues. This clonotype was found many times.

The V and J genes are TRBV2 and TRBJ1-1; 8 bases map to TRBD1. Sequences were obtained from blood. The receptor was isolated from a woman aged 25 to 39 with Graves' hyperthyroidism that later progressed to Graves' ophthalmopathy. DNA of the CDR3: TGTGCCAGCAACCTAAGAGGACAGGGTAATACTGAAGCTTTCTTT. Protein product: CASNLRGQGNTEAFF.